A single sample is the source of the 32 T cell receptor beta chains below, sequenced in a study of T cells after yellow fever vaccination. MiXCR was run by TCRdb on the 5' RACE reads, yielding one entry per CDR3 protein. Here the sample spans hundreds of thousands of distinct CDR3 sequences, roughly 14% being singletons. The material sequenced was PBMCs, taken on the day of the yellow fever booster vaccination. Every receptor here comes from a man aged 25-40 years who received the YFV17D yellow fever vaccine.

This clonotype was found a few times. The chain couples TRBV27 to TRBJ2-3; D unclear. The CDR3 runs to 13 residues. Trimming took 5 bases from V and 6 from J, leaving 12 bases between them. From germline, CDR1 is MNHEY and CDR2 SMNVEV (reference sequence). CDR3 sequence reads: CASSPHNSDTQYF. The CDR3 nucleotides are TGTGCCAGCAGTCCCCATAATAGTGATACGCAGTATTTT.

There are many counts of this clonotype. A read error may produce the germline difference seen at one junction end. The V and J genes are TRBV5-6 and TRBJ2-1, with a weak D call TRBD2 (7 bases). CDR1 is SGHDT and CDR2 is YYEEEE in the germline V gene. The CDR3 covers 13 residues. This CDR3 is CASSLAGGQGGDF. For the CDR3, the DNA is TGTGCCAGCAGCTTGGCGGGAGGACAAGGGGGGGACTTC.

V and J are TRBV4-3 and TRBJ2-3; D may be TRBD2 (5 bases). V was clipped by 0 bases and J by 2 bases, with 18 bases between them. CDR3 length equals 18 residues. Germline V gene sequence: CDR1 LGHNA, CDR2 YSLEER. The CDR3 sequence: CASSQDSQVLAPTDTQYF. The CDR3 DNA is TGCGCCAGCAGCCAAGATAGTCAGGTTCTAGCCCCCACAGATACGCAGTATTTT.

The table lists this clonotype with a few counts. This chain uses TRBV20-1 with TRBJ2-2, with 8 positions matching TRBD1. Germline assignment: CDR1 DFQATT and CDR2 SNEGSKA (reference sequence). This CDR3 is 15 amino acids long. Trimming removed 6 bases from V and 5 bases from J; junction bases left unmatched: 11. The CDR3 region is CSASPRDRWTGELFF. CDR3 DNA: TGCAGTGCAAGCCCAAGGGACAGGTGGACCGGGGAGCTGTTTTTT.

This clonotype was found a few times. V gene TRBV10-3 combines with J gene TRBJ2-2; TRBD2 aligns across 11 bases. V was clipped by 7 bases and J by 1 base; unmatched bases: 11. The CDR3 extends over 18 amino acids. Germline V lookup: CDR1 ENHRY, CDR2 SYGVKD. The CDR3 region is CAITGTGTSGMNTGELFF. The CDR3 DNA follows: TGTGCCATCACCGGTACCGGGACTAGCGGAATGAACACCGGGGAGCTGTTTTTT.

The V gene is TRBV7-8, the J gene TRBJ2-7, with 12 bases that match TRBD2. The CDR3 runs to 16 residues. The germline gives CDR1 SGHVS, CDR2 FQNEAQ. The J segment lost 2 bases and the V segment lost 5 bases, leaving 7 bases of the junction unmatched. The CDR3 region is CASSALTSGGTYEQYF. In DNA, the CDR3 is TGTGCCAGCAGCGCCCTTACTAGCGGGGGGACCTACGAGCAGTACTTC.

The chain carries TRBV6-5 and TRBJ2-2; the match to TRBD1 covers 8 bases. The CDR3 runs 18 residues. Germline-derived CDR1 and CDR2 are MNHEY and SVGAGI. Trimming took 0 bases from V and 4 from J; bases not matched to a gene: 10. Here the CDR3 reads CASSYSRRTGMGTGELFF. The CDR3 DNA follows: TGTGCCAGCAGTTACTCGAGAAGGACAGGGATGGGCACCGGGGAGCTGTTTTTT.

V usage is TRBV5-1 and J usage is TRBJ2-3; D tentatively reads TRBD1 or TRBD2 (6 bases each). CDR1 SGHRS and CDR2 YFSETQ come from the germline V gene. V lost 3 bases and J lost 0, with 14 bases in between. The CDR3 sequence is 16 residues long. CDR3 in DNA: TGCGCCAGCAGCTGGAGGGGGGACCTAAGCACAGATACGCAGTATTTT. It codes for CASSWRGDLSTDTQYF. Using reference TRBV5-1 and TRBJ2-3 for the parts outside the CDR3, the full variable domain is KAGVTQTPRYLIKTRGQQVTLSCSPISGHRSVSWYQQTPGQGLQFLFEYFSETQRNKGNFPGRFSGRQFSNSRSEMNVSTLELGDSALYLCASSWRGDLSTDTQYFGPGTRLTVL.

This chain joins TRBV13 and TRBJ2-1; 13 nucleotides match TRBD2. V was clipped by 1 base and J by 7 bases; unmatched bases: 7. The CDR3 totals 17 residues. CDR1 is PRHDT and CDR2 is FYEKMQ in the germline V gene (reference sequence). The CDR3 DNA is TGTGCCAGCAGCTTAGCTACGGGACTAGCGGGATTTAATGAGCAGTTCTTC. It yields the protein CASSLATGLAGFNEQFF.

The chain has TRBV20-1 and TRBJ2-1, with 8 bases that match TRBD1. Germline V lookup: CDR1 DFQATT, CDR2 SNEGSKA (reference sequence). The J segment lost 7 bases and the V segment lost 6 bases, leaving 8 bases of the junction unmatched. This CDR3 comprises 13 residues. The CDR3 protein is CSAPGQGGNEQFF. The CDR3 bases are TGCAGTGCCCCAGGACAGGGTGGGAATGAGCAGTTCTTC.

Here the CDR3 DNA reads TGTGCCAGCAGCCTCGCGGTAGCAGGCCAGAGTGGGTTCTTC. Translation gives CASSLAVAGQSGFF. This chain joins TRBV7-2 and TRBJ2-1, with D unclear. The CDR3 length is 14 residues. In germline, CDR1 is SGHTA, CDR2 FQGNSA. Trimming took 5 bases from V and 15 from J, leaving 23 bases between them.

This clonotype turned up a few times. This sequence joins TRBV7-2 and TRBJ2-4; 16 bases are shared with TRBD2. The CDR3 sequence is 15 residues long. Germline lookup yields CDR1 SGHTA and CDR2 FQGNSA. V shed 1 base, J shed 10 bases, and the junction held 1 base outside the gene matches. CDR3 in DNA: TGTGCCAGCAGCTTAGGGGGACTAGCGGGAGGGATTCAGTACTTC. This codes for CASSLGGLAGGIQYF.

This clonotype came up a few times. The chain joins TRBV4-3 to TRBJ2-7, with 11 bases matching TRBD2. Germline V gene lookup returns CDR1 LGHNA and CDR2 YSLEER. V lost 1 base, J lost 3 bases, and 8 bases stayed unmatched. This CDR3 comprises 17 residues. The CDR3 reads CASSQVLAGTSGYEQYF. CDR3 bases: TGCGCCAGCAGCCAAGTGCTTGCCGGGACTAGCGGCTACGAGCAGTACTTC.

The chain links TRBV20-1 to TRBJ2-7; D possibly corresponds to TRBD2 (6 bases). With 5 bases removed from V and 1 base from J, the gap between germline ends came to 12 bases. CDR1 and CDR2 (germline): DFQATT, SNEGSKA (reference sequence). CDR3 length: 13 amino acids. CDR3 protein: CSAPLRESYEQYF. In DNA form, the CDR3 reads TGCAGTGCTCCCTTACGGGAGTCCTACGAGCAGTACTTC.

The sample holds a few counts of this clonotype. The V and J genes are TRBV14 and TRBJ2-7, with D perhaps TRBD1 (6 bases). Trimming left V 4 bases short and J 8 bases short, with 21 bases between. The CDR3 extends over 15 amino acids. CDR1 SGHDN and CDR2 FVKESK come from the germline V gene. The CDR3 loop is CASSLNSGTTLQQYF. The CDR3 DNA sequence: TGTGCCAGCAGCCTGAACTCGGGGACAACCTTACAGCAGTACTTC.

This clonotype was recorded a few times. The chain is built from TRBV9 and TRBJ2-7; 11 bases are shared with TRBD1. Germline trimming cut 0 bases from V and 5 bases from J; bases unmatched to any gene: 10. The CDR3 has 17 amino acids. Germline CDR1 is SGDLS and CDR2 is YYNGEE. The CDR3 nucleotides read TGTGCCAGCAGCGTAGAGGTCCTGGACAGGGGGCCGCACGAGCAGTACTTC. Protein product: CASSVEVLDRGPHEQYF.

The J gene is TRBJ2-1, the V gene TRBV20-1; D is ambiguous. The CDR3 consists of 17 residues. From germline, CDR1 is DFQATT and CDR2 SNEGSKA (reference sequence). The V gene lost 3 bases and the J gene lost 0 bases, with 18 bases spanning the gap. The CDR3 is CSASIRGEGYSYNEQFF. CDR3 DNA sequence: TGCAGTGCTAGTATTCGTGGTGAAGGGTACTCCTACAATGAGCAGTTCTTC.

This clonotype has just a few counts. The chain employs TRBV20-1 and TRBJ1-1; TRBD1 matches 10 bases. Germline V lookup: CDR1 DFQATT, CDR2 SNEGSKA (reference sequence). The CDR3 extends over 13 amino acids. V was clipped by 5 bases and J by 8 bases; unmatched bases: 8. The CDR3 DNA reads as TGCAGTGCTGCGACGGACAGGGGGGCCGAAGCTTTCTTT. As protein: CSAATDRGAEAFF.

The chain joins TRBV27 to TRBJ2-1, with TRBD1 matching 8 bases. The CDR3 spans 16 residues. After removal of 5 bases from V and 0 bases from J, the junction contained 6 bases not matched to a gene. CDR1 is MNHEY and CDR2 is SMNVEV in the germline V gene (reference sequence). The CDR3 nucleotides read TGTGCCAGCAGTAGACGGACAGGGAGCTCCTACAATGAGCAGTTCTTC. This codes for CASSRRTGSSYNEQFF.

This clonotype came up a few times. The CDR3 is CATSDLTGGKDTQYF. DNA for the CDR3: TGTGCCACCAGTGATTTGACAGGGGGCAAAGATACGCAGTATTTT. The chain combines TRBV24-1 with TRBJ2-3, with TRBD1 matching 9 bases. Germline loops: CDR1 KGHDR, CDR2 SFDVKD. The CDR3 has 15 amino acids. With 0 bases clipped from V and 5 bases from J, the junction kept 2 bases outside the gene matches.

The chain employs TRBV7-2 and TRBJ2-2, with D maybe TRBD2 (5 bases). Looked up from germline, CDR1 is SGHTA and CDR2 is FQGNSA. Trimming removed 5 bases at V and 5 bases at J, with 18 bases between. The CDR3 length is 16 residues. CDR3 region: CASSRGKVPGTGELFF. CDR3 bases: TGTGCCAGCAGCCGAGGGAAGGTCCCGGGGACCGGGGAGCTGTTTTTT.

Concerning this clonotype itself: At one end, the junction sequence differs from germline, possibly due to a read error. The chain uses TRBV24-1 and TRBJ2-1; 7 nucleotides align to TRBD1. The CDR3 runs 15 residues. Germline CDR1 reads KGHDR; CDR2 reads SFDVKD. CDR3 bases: TGTGCCTCCAGTGACCCCGGGACAGACTACAATGAGCAGTTCTTC. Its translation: CASSDPGTDYNEQFF.

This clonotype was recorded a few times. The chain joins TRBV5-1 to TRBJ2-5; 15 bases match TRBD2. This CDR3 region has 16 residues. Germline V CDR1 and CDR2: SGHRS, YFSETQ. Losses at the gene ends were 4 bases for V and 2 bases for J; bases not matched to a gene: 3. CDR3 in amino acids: CASSIGTSGRQETQYF. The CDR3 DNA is TGCGCCAGCAGCATAGGGACTAGCGGGAGGCAAGAGACCCAGTACTTC.

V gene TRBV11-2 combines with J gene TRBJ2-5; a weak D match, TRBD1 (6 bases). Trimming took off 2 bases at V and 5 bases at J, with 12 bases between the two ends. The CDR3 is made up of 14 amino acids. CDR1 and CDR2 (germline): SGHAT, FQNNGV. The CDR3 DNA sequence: TGTGCCAGCAGCTTATGGTACAGGGAGGAGACCCAGTACTTC. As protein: CASSLWYREETQYF. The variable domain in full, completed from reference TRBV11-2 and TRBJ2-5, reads EAGVAQSPRYKIIEKRQSVAFWCNPISGHATLYWYQQILGQGPKLLIQFQNNGVVDDSQLPKDRFSAERLKGVDSTLKIQPAKLEDSAVYLCASSLWYREETQYFGPGTRLLVL.

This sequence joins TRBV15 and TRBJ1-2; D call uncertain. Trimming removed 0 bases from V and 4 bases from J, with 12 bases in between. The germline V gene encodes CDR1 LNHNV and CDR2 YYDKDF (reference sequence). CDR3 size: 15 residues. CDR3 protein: CATSRDRARGYGYTF. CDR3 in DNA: TGTGCCACCAGCAGAGATCGGGCCCGGGGCTATGGCTACACCTTC.

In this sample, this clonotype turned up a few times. In nucleotides, the CDR3 is TGTGCCAGCAGTTTAGCAGGGACAGGTGGAGAGACCCAGTACTTC. The encoded protein is CASSLAGTGGETQYF. The chain carries TRBV28 and TRBJ2-5; TRBD1 aligns across 8 bases. This CDR3 has 15 amino acids. J gave up 4 bases and V 2 bases, and 6 bases lay outside the gene matches. CDR1 and CDR2 (germline): MDHEN, SYDVKM.

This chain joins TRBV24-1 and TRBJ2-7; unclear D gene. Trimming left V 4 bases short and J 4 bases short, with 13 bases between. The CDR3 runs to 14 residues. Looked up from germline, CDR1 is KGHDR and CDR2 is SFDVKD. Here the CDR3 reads CATSDPRVGYEQYF. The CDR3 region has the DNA TGTGCCACCAGTGACCCCCGGGTCGGTTACGAGCAGTACTTC.

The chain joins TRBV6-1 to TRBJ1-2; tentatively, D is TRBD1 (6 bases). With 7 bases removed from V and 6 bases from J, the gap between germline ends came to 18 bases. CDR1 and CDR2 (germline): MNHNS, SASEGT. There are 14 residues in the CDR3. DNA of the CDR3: TGTGCCAGCATCTACCAGACAGGCGAGAATGGCTACACCTTC. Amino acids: CASIYQTGENGYTF.

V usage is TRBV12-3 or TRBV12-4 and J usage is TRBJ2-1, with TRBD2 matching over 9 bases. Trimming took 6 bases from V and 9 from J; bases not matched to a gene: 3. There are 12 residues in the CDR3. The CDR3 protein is CASRRLAVEQFF. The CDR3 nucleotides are TGTGCCAGCAGACGACTAGCGGTTGAGCAGTTCTTC.

In nucleotides, the CDR3 is TGTGCCAGCAGCCCGACAACGAGCTCCTACGAGCAGTACTTC. Translation gives CASSPTTSSYEQYF. The chain employs TRBV7-9 and TRBJ2-7; D gene unclear. Germline V CDR1 and CDR2: SEHNR, FQNEAQ (reference sequence). This CDR3 contains 14 residues. Between the trimmed V and J ends, which lost 5 bases and 0 bases, there was a span of 11 bases.

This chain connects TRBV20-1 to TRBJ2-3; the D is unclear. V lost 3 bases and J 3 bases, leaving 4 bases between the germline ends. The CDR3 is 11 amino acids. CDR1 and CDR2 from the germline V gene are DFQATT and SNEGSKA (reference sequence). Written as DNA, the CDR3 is TGCAGTGCTAGCCTAACAGATACGCAGTATTTT. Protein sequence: CSASLTDTQYF.

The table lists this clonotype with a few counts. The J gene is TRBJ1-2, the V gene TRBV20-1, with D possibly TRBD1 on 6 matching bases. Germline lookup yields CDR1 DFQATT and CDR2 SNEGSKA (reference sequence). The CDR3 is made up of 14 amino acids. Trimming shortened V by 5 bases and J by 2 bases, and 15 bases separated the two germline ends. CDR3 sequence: CSAWGHIQNYGYTF. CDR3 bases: TGCAGTGCTTGGGGACACATCCAAAACTATGGCTACACCTTC.